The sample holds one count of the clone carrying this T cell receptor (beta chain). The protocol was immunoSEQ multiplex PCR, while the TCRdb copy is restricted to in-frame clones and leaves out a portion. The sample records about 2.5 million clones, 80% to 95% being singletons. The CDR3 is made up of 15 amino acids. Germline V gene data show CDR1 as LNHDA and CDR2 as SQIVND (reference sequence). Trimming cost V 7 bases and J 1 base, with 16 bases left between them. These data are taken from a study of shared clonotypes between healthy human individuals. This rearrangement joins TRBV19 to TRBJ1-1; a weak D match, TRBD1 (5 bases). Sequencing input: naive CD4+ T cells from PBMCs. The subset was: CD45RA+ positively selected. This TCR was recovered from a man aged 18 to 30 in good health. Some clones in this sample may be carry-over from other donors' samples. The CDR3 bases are TGTGCCAGTACCATCCCCCGGACATCGAACACTGAAGCTTTCTTT. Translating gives CASTIPRTSNTEAFF. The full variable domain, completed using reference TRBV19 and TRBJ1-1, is DGGITQSPKYLFRKEGQNVTLSCEQNLNHDAMYWYRQDPGQGLRLIYYSQIVNDFQKGDIAEGYSVSREKKESFPLTVTSAQKNPTAFYLCASTIPRTSNTEAFFGQGTRLTVV.